These 15 T cell receptor beta chains share one sample of origin, sequenced in a study of CD8+ T cells in alopecia areata. It was cDNA, reverse transcribed from extracted RNA, that served as the sequencing template. Profiling relied on immunoSEQ multiplex PCR, and the TCRdb table lists in-frame clones only, not all of them. The sample has roughly 73,000 clones; about 30% are singletons. As to treatment: oral pan-JAK inhibitor, 5-10 mg twice daily. This sample comprised CD8+ T cells sorted from blood, obtained at week 4, from a patient treated with tofacitinib. These receptors all come from a human donor with alopecia areata.

V is TRBV7-2 and J is TRBJ2-5; 9 bases match TRBD1. The germline gives CDR1 SGHTA, CDR2 FQGNSA. Trimming cost V 5 bases and J 5 bases; bases outside gene matches: 12. The CDR3 runs 16 residues. Written as DNA, the CDR3 is TGTGCCAGCAGCCCCACCGGGACAGGGAGTTTGGAGACCCAGTACTTC. This encodes CASSPTGTGSLETQYF. Combining the CDR3 with reference TRBV7-2 and TRBJ2-5 gives the whole variable domain GAGVSQSPSNKVTEKGKDVELRCDPISGHTALYWYRQSLGQGLEFLIYFQGNSAPDKSGLPSDRFSAERTGGSVSTLTIQRTQQEDSAVYLCASSPTGTGSLETQYFGPGTRLLVL.

The V call is TRBV6-4, the J call TRBJ2-1; D might be TRBD1 or TRBD2, each matching 5 bases. Between the trimmed V and J ends, which lost 2 bases and 0 bases, there was a span of 8 bases. The germline CDR1 and CDR2 sequences are MRHNA and SNTAGT. CDR3 size: 15 residues. CDR3 sequence: CASSDGDHSYNEQFF. In DNA form, the CDR3 reads TGTGCCAGCAGTGACGGGGACCACTCCTACAATGAGCAGTTCTTC.

The rearrangement joins TRBV29-1 to TRBJ2-7; unclear D gene. V lost 7 bases, J lost 2 bases, and 9 bases lay in between. The length of the CDR3 is 11 residues. Germline assignment: CDR1 SQVTM and CDR2 ANQGSEA. The CDR3 DNA reads as TGCAGCGGGACGGTTGCCTACGAGCAGTACTTC. Protein product: CSGTVAYEQYF.

This clone has only a few counts. The rearrangement joins TRBV29-1 to TRBJ1-2; a weak D match, TRBD1 (5 bases). The V and J ends lost 6 bases and 6 bases respectively, with 17 bases between them. Germline values: CDR1 SQVTM, CDR2 ANQGSEA. CDR3 length: 13 residues. The CDR3 sequence is CSVTGTPYDGYTF. CDR3 nucleotides: TGCAGCGTGACCGGGACCCCGTACGATGGCTACACCTTC.

Many counts were recorded for this clone. The chain uses TRBV27 and TRBJ2-1; a weak D match, TRBD2 (6 bases). CDR1 is MNHEY and CDR2 is SMNVEV in the germline V gene (reference sequence). The CDR3 has 17 amino acids. Trimming pared 5 bases from V and 5 bases from J, leaving 22 bases between. The CDR3 is CASSPLSFGGLNNEQFF. CDR3 sequence (DNA): TGTGCCAGCAGTCCACTATCTTTCGGAGGGCTCAACAATGAGCAGTTCTTC.

The sample holds a few counts of this clone. A read error may produce the germline difference seen at one junction end. The CDR3 region has the DNA TGTGCCAGCAGCTCGGGGCCTGACTTTAATTTT. This encodes CASSSGPDFNF. The chain has TRBV7-9 and TRBJ1-4; D perhaps matches TRBD1 (5 bases). Germline V gives CDR1 SEHNR, CDR2 FQNEAQ (reference sequence). There are 11 residues in the CDR3.

In this sample, this clone turned up a few times. As DNA, the CDR3 is TGTGCCAGCAGTCACTCCTACGAGCAGTACTTC. Protein product: CASSHSYEQYF. This chain uses TRBV28 with TRBJ2-7, with unresolved D. The germline CDR1 and CDR2 sequences are MDHEN and SYDVKM. The CDR3 is 11 amino acids. Trimming pared 5 bases from V and 0 bases from J, leaving 2 bases between.

The chain recombines TRBV29-1 with TRBJ2-5, with 9 bases aligning to TRBD1. There are 14 residues in the CDR3. The junction had 7 bases not matched to a gene; V was cut back by 4 bases and J by 4 bases. CDR1 and CDR2 from the germline V gene are SQVTM and ANQGSEA. As DNA, the CDR3 is TGCAGCGTTGGGGCGGGACAGGGAATAGAGACCCAGTACTTC. Its translation: CSVGAGQGIETQYF.

This clone has just a few counts. This chain uses TRBV6-1 with TRBJ1-1; no definite D call. V lost 8 bases and J lost 2, with 15 bases in between. Germline CDR1 and CDR2: MNHNS and SASEGT. The CDR3 runs to 14 residues. This chain's CDR3 is CASGPRQANTEAFF. CDR3 nucleotide sequence: TGTGCCAGCGGGCCCCGGCAGGCAAACACTGAAGCTTTCTTT.

The chain uses TRBV4-1 and TRBJ2-7; 7 bases are shared with TRBD2. The CDR3 covers 15 residues. V lost 1 base to trimming and J lost 5 bases; unmatched junction nucleotides: 8. Germline V gene sequence: CDR1 MGHRA, CDR2 YSYEKL. CDR3 nucleotides: TGCGCCAGCAGCCAAGGGCCCGGGGGGAGGAACGAGCAGTACTTC. Its protein product is CASSQGPGGRNEQYF.

This clone has a handful of counts. Its ends do not fully match the called genes, so a read error is possible. The chain is built from TRBV6-6 and TRBJ2-5; D unclear. Germline assignment: CDR1 MNHNY and CDR2 SVGAGI (reference sequence). CDR3 length: 13 residues. CDR3 coding DNA: TGTGCCAGCACCCCTCGCGACCAGGAGACCCAGTACTTC. Protein sequence: CASTPRDQETQYF.

The genes are TRBV5-4 and TRBJ2-2; a weak D match, TRBD1 (6 bases). Germline loops: CDR1 SGHNT, CDR2 YYREEE (reference sequence). This CDR3 is built from 14 residues. The V end was cut by 4 bases, the J end by 1 base, with 8 bases between. CDR3 nucleotides: TGTGCCAGCAGCGAGACAGGGAACACCGGGGAGCTGTTTTTT. It codes for CASSETGNTGELFF.

This clone has at least ten counts. The chain combines TRBV11-2 with TRBJ2-4, with a possible D match to TRBD2 (6 bases). This CDR3 is 17 amino acids long. V shed 4 bases and J shed 0 bases, with 16 bases lying between them. The germline CDR1 and CDR2 sequences are SGHAT and FQNNGV. CDR3 bases: TGTGCCAGCAGCTCCCCATCTCAGGGACTAGCCAAAAACATTCAGTACTTC. This sequence encodes CASSSPSQGLAKNIQYF.

This clone has only a few counts. Germline is not matched at one junction end, which may reflect a read error. The chain uses TRBV27 and TRBJ1-1; D is possibly TRBD1 (6 bases). CDR1 is MNHEY and CDR2 is SMNVEV in the germline V gene (reference sequence). This CDR3 region has 15 residues. For the CDR3, the DNA is TGTGCCACCAGTCGGAGACAGGTCATGAACACTGAAGCTTTCTTT. Translating gives CATSRRQVMNTEAFF.

This clone was observed a few times. The CDR3 protein is CASSEAPTGAYNEQFF. In DNA form, the CDR3 reads TGTGCCAGCAGTGAAGCGCCAACGGGAGCCTACAATGAGCAGTTCTTC. The V gene is TRBV6-1, the J gene TRBJ2-1; D might be TRBD2 (6 bases). This CDR3 has 16 residues. Trimming removed 0 bases at V and 2 bases at J, with 11 bases between. The germline V gene has CDR1 MNHNS and CDR2 SASEGT.